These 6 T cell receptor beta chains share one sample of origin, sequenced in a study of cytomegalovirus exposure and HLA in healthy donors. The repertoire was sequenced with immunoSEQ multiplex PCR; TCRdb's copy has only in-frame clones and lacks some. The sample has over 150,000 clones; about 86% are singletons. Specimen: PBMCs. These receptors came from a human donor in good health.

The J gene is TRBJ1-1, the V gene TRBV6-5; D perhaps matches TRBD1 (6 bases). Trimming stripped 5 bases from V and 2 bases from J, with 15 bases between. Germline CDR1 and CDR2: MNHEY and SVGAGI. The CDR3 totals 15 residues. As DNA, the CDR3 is TGTGCCAGCAGTGTTTCTCCACAGGGAAACACTGAAGCTTTCTTT. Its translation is CASSVSPQGNTEAFF.

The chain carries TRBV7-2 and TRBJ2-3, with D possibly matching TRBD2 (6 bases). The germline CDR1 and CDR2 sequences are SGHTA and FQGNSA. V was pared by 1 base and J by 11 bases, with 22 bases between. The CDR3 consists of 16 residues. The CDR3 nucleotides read TGTGCCAGCAGCTTAGAGGGACTTCTTCAACGCAGTAGGCAGTATTTT. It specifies CASSLEGLLQRSRQYF.

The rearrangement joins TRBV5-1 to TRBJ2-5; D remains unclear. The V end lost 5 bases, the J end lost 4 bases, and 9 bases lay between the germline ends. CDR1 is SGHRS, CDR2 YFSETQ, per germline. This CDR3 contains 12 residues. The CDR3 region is CASRRVGETQYF. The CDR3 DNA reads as TGCGCCAGCAGAAGAGTCGGAGAGACCCAGTACTTC.

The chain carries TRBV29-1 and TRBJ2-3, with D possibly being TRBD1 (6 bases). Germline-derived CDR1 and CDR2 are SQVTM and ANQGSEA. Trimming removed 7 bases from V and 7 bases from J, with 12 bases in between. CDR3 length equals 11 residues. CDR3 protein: CSGGPGHTQYF. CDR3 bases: TGCAGCGGGGGGCCGGGCCATACGCAGTATTTT.

In DNA form, the CDR3 reads TGCAGCGTTGATAGTTCTGGGGCCAACGTCCTGACTTTC. This codes for CSVDSSGANVLTF. The chain employs TRBV29-1 and TRBJ2-6; D gene unclear. The germline V and J ends were trimmed by 3 bases and 1 base, with 4 bases remaining between them. Germline CDR1 reads SQVTM; CDR2 reads ANQGSEA. CDR3 length equals 13 residues. Variable domain in full (rest from reference TRBV29-1 and TRBJ2-6): SAVISQKPSRDICQRGTSLTIQCQVDSQVTMMFWYRQQPGQSLTLIATANQGSEATYESGFVIDKFPISRPNLTFSTLTVSNMSPEDSSIYLCSVDSSGANVLTFGAGSRLTVL.

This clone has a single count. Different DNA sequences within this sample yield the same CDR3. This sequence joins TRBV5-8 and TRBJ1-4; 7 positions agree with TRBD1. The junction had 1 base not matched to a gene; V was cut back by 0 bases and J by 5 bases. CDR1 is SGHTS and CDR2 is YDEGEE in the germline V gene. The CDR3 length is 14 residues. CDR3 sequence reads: CASSLGQGNEKLFF. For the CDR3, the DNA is TGTGCCAGCAGCTTGGGACAGGGAAATGAAAAACTGTTTTTT. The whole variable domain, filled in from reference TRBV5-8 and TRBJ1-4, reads EAGVTQSPTHLIKTRGQQATLRCSPISGHTSVYWYQQALGLGLQFLLWYDEGEERNRGNFPPRFSGRQFPNYSSELNVNALELEDSALYLCASSLGQGNEKLFFGSGTQLSVL.